This paragraph covers one T cell receptor (beta chain) sequence. Its antigen is still unknown. Germline loops: CDR1 MDHEN, CDR2 SYDVKM. This CDR3 comprises 15 residues. V was shortened by 7 bases and J by 0 bases, with 16 bases between the two germline ends. Treatment given: roughly 10-day PBMC culture with coronavirus spike peptide pools or control peptides (ViraFEST assay). At the Johns Hopkins FTIC core, DNA taken from cultured CD4+ T cells was sequenced by way of the Oncomine TCR Beta short-read assay. From CD4+ T cells that had been cultured, genomic DNA was extracted. Via MiXCR, TCRdb re-called the PCR reads, giving one row per CDR3 protein. Of 13,000 to 15,000 distinct CDR3 sequences in the sample, 61% were seen once. This record comes from a study of vaccination and CD4 T cells after COVID-19. At the level of the study: The stimulus for the cells was overlapping spike peptides derived from SARS-CoV-2, HCoV-NL63, HCoV-OC43 and HCoV-229E.

The sequenced material came from CD4+ T cells from blood, cultured in vitro. V and J are TRBV28 and TRBJ2-7; TRBD1 is a possible D gene (6 bases). This clonotype originated in a human donor who had recovered from COVID-19. CDR3 loop: CASTRGDIISYEQYF. The DNA for the CDR3 is TGTGCCAGCACCCGAGGGGACATCATCTCCTACGAGCAGTACTTC. Full variable domain (rest looked up from reference TRBV28 and TRBJ2-7): DVKVTQSSRYLVKRTGEKVFLECVQDMDHENMFWYRQDPGLGLRLIYFSYDVKMKEKGDIPEGYSVSREKKERFSLILESASTNQTSMYLCASTRGDIISYEQYFGPGTRLTVT.